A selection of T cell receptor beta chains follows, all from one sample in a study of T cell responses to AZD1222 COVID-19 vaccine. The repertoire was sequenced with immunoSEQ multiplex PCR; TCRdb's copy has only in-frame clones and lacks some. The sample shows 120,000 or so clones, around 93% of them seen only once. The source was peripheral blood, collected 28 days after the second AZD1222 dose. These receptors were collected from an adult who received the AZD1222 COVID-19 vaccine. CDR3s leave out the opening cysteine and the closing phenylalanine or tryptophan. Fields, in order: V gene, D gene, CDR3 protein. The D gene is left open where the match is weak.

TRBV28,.,ASSRQTGNTGELF
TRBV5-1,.,ASSLASGHGDTEAF
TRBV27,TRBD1,ASSWDRRNEKLF
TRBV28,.,ASSFPRDSYEQY
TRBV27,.,ASSLTPSPGETQY
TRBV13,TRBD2,ASSRGLAGGPRMQF
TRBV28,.,ATLDRYEQY
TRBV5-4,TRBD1,ASSLGGDSYEQY
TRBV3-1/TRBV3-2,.,ASSPLGGPGNTIY
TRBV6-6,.,ASSYETDVGSPLH
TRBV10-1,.,ASSGRSLGGEQY
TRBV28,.,ASSEQETQY
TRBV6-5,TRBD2,ASSSGLLAYEQF
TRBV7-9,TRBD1,ASIKGQGAYNEQF
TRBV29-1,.,SVDAWVGREQF
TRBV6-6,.,ASSYRGQLVEQY
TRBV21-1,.,ASSNKDLQDRKNTGELF
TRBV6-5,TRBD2,ASSYHSVAGTDTQY
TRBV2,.,ASSGARWTGELF
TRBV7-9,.,ASSPTPGHTEKLF
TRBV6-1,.,ASSESRGVDEKLF
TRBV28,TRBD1,ASSQGQGGDSYEQY
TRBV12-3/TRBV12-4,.,ASSAPGAEAF
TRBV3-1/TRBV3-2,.,ASSLKGGTGYT
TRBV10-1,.,ASSHPPGMGSGNTIY
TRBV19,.,ASSHTGTSGEQY
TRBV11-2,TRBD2,ASRGLAGELISYNEQF
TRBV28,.,ASSVGVQPQH
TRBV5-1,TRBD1,ASSPGQGNEKLF
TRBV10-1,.,ASSERSSGNTIY
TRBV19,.,ASSNRNTGELF
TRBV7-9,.,ASSLAHNEQF
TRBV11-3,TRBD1,ASSLGTGLTGELF
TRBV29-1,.,SVRTTGSGNTIY
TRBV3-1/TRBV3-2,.,ATMTEGETEAF
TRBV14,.,ASSNSRGTEAF
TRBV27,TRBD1,ASSLRDRQY
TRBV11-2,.,ASSSFRGFGNTIY
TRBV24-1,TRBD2,ATSDLHSGGTTGELF
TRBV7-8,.,ASSLGGTLWVEGYEQY
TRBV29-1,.,SVLDRYGYT